This T cell receptor beta chain was retrieved from a study of T cells in Graves' hyperthyroidism and ophthalmopathy. Study in general: At the time of initial diagnosis and before any treatment, peripheral blood was collected.

The TCR beta CDR3 regions underwent amplification using RNA transcripts as the source. First-round RT-PCR targeting the TCR CDR3 was performed with the HTBI primer set. TCRdb re-called the multiplex PCR reads with MiXCR, one entry per CDR3 protein. The repertoire has roughly 200,000 distinct CDR3 sequences, about 17% of them found once; the top ten carry 40% to 65%. Across 18 months, stable Graves' hyperthyroidism was marked by no progression to ophthalmopathy. This receptor was identified in a woman between 50 and 59 years old with Graves' hyperthyroidism. The sample was blood.

The DNA for the CDR3 is TGTGCCAGCAGTTCTAGCGGCGTTCGCACAGATACGCAGTATTTT. Translating it yields CASSSSGVRTDTQYF. V is TRBV27 and J is TRBJ2-3; 7 bases map to TRBD2. CDR3 length equals 15 residues. Germline CDR1 is MNHEY and CDR2 is SMNVEV (reference sequence). The V segment lost 4 bases and the J segment 1 base; nucleotides outside the gene matches: 5.